The 32 T cell receptor beta chains presented below share a single source sample, sequenced in a study of regulatory T cells in long-lasting Graves disease listed by TCRdb under 2021. Libraries came from multiplex PCR. TCRdb names Illumina HiSeq 4000 as the instrument used. To build TCR beta libraries, CDR3 regions were amplified by Arm-PCR using iRepertoire HTBI primers. TCRdb redid the processing of the public reads, applying fastp at Q25 and MiXCR, and retained in-frame beta chains. Each entry merges the rows of one CDR3 protein and shows their most common DNA and genes. This sample gives approximately 540,000 distinct CDR3 sequences in total; approximately 12% of them show up just once. The top ten hold roughly 8.2% of the sample. The time point label corresponds to: newly diagnosed GD, antithyroid drugs for less than 3 months. RNA was extracted from PBMCs in TRIzol for both TCR sequencing and RNA sequencing.

Separately, the same data were catalogued under a study of T cells in Graves' hyperthyroidism and ophthalmopathy.

Sequenced material: peripheral blood mononuclear cells (PBMCs), taken at new diagnosis, from a patient treated with antithyroid drugs. The receptors were sampled from a woman under 40 with Graves disease. Donor details come from another sample of the same person, matched by shared clones.

This clonotype was seen a handful of times. A much larger clonotype is one base distant, so this may be a read error. The chain is built from TRBV12-3 or TRBV12-4 and TRBJ2-1; 7 bases fit TRBD2. V lost 2 bases to trimming and J lost 8 bases; unmatched junction nucleotides: 3. The CDR3 covers 13 residues. Written as DNA, the CDR3 is TGTGCCAGCAGTTTAATTCGGGGGGATGAGCAGTTCTTC. It translates to CASSLIRGDEQFF.

The sample holds many counts of this clonotype. The V gene is TRBV20-1, the J gene TRBJ2-3; 8 positions agree with TRBD2. Germline lookup yields CDR1 DFQATT and CDR2 SNEGSKA (reference sequence). The trim removed 6 bases at V and 4 bases at J, leaving 9 bases unmatched. The CDR3 has 14 amino acids. The CDR3 nucleotides are TGCAGTGCGTGGAGCGGGAGTAAAGCAGATACGCAGTATTTT. Translation: CSAWSGSKADTQYF.

This clonotype occurred many times. This chain links TRBV29-1 with TRBJ2-3; D call uncertain. Trimming removed 7 bases from V and 2 bases from J, with 16 bases in between. The CDR3 sequence is 14 residues long. CDR1 SQVTM and CDR2 ANQGSEA come from the germline V gene. The CDR3 loop is CSGFTSPFTDTQYF. The CDR3 DNA sequence: TGCAGCGGATTCACAAGCCCTTTCACAGATACGCAGTATTTT.

This clonotype has only one observation. The J gene is TRBJ2-3, the V gene TRBV2; 12 positions match TRBD2. This CDR3 comprises 16 residues. The germline V gene encodes CDR1 SNHLY and CDR2 FYNNEI. V lost 7 bases to trimming and J lost 2 bases; unmatched junction nucleotides: 7. CDR3 loop: CASMLASGRVTDTQYF. The CDR3 bases are TGTGCCAGCATGCTCGCTAGCGGGAGGGTCACAGATACGCAGTATTTT.

The rearrangement links TRBV5-6 to TRBJ2-7; 8 nucleotides align to TRBD1. The CDR3 runs to 12 residues. The trim removed 5 bases at V and 9 bases at J, leaving 7 bases unmatched. Germline V gene lookup returns CDR1 SGHDT and CDR2 YYEEEE. CDR3 bases: TGTGCCAGCAGTATACAGGGGGTTTCGCAGTACTTC. It translates to CASSIQGVSQYF.

This clonotype was seen a handful of times. The chain recombines TRBV18 with TRBJ1-4, with D perhaps TRBD1 (5 bases). The CDR3 covers 15 residues. The V end was cut by 4 bases, the J end by 3 bases, with 12 bases between. Germline CDR1 and CDR2: KGHSH and LQKENI. This chain's CDR3 is CASSRNKGANEKLFF. CDR3 sequence (DNA): TGTGCCAGCTCACGAAATAAAGGGGCTAATGAAAAACTGTTTTTT.

In this sample, this clonotype turned up many times. The V gene is TRBV20-1, the J gene TRBJ2-1; D is uncertain. The V gene lost 1 base and the J gene lost 6 bases, with 7 bases spanning the gap. The V gene's germline CDR1 is DFQATT and CDR2 SNEGSKA (reference sequence). This CDR3 has 12 residues. In nucleotides, the CDR3 is TGCAGTGCTAGAGCCCTGTCCAATGAGCAGTTCTTC. It codes for CSARALSNEQFF.

This clonotype was counted a few times. One end of the junction is discordant with germline, which a read error may explain. V and J are TRBV9 and TRBJ1-6; TRBD1 agrees at 7 bases. Germline CDR1 reads SGDLS; CDR2 reads YYNGEE. The CDR3 extends over 15 amino acids. Written as DNA, the CDR3 is TGTGCCAGCAGCTCCAGACAGGGTTTTAATTCACCCCTCTACTTT. Protein: CASSSRQGFNSPLYF.

This clonotype showed up just a few times. The DNA for the CDR3 is TGTGCCAGCAGTACCCGACTAGCTGAATACAATGAGCAGTTCTTC. Amino acids: CASSTRLAEYNEQFF. This chain links TRBV6-1 with TRBJ2-1, with 7 bases aligning to TRBD2. The CDR3 totals 15 residues. Unmatched junction bases numbered 8, after V lost 5 bases and J lost 4 bases. Germline CDR1 is MNHNS and CDR2 is SASEGT.

This clonotype was seen repeatedly, ten times or more. CDR3 sequence: CASSLLAGAGQFF. The DNA of the CDR3 is TGTGCCAGCAGTCTTTTAGCAGGCGCGGGGCAGTTCTTC. The genes are TRBV12-3 or TRBV12-4 and TRBJ2-1, with D maybe TRBD2 (5 bases). V was pared by 5 bases and J by 12 bases, with 17 bases between. The CDR3 sequence is 13 residues long.

This clonotype was observed many times. V and J are TRBV30 and TRBJ1-1; perhaps TRBD1 as D (5 bases). This CDR3 contains 13 residues. V shed 3 bases and J shed 7 bases, with 15 bases lying between them. Germline V gene data show CDR1 as GTSNPN and CDR2 as SVGIG (reference sequence). CDR3 bases: TGTGCCTGGAGGCGCTTGGGGACCGGTGAAGCTTTCTTT. This encodes CAWRRLGTGEAFF.

J is TRBJ1-2 and V is TRBV4-3; no definite D call. V shed 1 base and J shed 2 bases, with 17 bases lying between them. This CDR3 has 17 amino acids. Per germline, CDR1 LGHNA and CDR2 YSLEER. The CDR3 spells CASSQVSHHDFNYGYTF. The CDR3 nucleotides read TGCGCCAGCAGCCAAGTTTCGCATCATGACTTCAACTATGGCTACACCTTC.

The chain has TRBV4-3 and TRBJ2-4; no clear D gene. V dropped 4 bases and J dropped 0 bases, with 13 bases sitting between them. This CDR3 spans 16 amino acids. The germline CDR1 and CDR2 sequences are LGHNA and YSLEER. CDR3 in DNA: TGCGCCAGCAGCCTTGGCGTTGGGATAGCCAAAAACATTCAGTACTTC. Its translation: CASSLGVGIAKNIQYF.

This clonotype was counted ten times or more. J is TRBJ2-1 and V is TRBV11-3, with TRBD2 identical over 14 bases. This CDR3 is 18 amino acids long. The germline V gene encodes CDR1 SGHNT and CDR2 YENEEA. V lost 7 bases to trimming and J lost 3 bases; unmatched junction nucleotides: 11. The CDR3 sequence: CASTPGLAGEGGYNEQFF. CDR3 DNA sequence: TGTGCCAGCACCCCGGGACTAGCGGGAGAGGGAGGCTACAATGAGCAGTTCTTC.

This chain links TRBV24-1 with TRBJ2-3, with no clear D. V lost 1 base, J lost 4 bases, and 2 bases lay in between. CDR3 length: 12 residues. Per the germline V gene, CDR1 is KGHDR and CDR2 is SFDVKD. This CDR3 reads CATSDFADTQYF. CDR3 bases: TGTGCCACCAGTGATTTTGCAGATACGCAGTATTTT.

In its sample, this clonotype was seen many times. This chain links TRBV24-1 with TRBJ2-2; D is possibly TRBD1 (5 bases). CDR1 is KGHDR, CDR2 SFDVKD, per germline. This CDR3 contains 13 residues. V shed 10 bases and J shed 1 base, with 9 bases lying between them. The CDR3 here is CATKDKNTGELFF. In nucleotides, the CDR3 is TGTGCCACGAAGGACAAGAACACCGGGGAGCTGTTTTTT.

This clonotype was detected only a few times. The gene calls are TRBV18 and TRBJ2-3; D is uncertain. The V gene's germline CDR1 is KGHSH and CDR2 LQKENI. The CDR3 covers 13 residues. V dropped 1 base and J dropped 1 base, with 3 bases sitting between them. The CDR3, as DNA: TGTGCCAGCTCACCACTGCGCACAGATACGCAGTATTTT. Protein: CASSPLRTDTQYF.

This clonotype has more than one count but fewer than ten. V is TRBV20-1 and J is TRBJ2-1; 8 nucleotides align to TRBD2. Germline trimming cut 1 base from V and 0 bases from J; bases unmatched to any gene: 17. The CDR3 consists of 20 residues. Germline CDR1 reads DFQATT; CDR2 reads SNEGSKA (reference sequence). The CDR3 sequence: CSARAAARLAGSSSYNEQFF. CDR3 nucleotide sequence: TGCAGTGCTAGAGCTGCGGCCCGGCTAGCGGGTTCAAGCTCCTACAATGAGCAGTTCTTC.

This clonotype came up a few times. V gene TRBV7-9 combines with J gene TRBJ2-4; D unresolved. CDR1 SEHNR and CDR2 FQNEAQ come from the germline V gene (reference sequence). CDR3 size: 14 residues. The V and J ends lost 6 bases and 1 base respectively, with 10 bases between them. Here the CDR3 DNA reads TGTGCCAGCAGACCACCCCAGGCCAAAAACATTCAGTACTTC. Its translation is CASRPPQAKNIQYF.

This clonotype was seen ten or more times. The chain is built from TRBV7-2 and TRBJ2-4, with TRBD1 matching over 8 bases. Germline V gene lookup returns CDR1 SGHTA and CDR2 FQGNSA. CDR3 length: 15 residues. V dropped 1 base and J dropped 7; count of bases not matched to a gene: 6. The DNA of the CDR3 is TGTGCCAGCAGCTTAGAGACAGGGGAGTTGAACATTCAGTACTTC. This sequence encodes CASSLETGELNIQYF.

The gene calls are TRBV28 and TRBJ2-7; 9 nucleotides agree with TRBD1. This CDR3 region has 12 residues. Germline CDR1 reads MDHEN; CDR2 reads SYDVKM. With 9 bases clipped from V and 3 bases from J, the junction kept 3 bases outside the gene matches. The CDR3 protein is CASAGQGYEQYF. The CDR3 bases are TGTGCCAGTGCGGGACAGGGCTACGAGCAGTACTTC.

With regard to this clonotype: This likely traces to a read error, being one base from a far larger clone. In this CDR3 the conserved last residue, phenylalanine or tryptophan, is missing, so a read error is likely. The chain is built from TRBV5-5 and TRBJ2-7, with 7 bases lining up with TRBD2. From germline, CDR1 is SGHKS and CDR2 YYEKEE (reference sequence). The CDR3 is 15 amino acids. The junction had 12 bases not matched to a gene; V was cut back by 2 bases and J by 7 bases. CDR3 residues: CASSLGEGTLREQYL. CDR3 coding DNA: TGTGCCAGCAGCTTAGGGGAGGGAACCCTGCGGGAGCAGTACCTC.

This clonotype showed up many times. The chain recombines TRBV27 with TRBJ2-1, with D possibly matching TRBD1 (6 bases). CDR3 length: 12 amino acids. V was clipped by 5 bases and J by 8 bases, with 10 bases between them. The V gene's germline CDR1 is MNHEY and CDR2 SMNVEV (reference sequence). For the CDR3, the DNA is TGTGCCAGCAGTCCCCAGGGGCATGAGCAGTTCTTC. It yields the protein CASSPQGHEQFF.

Many counts were recorded for this clonotype. The chain links TRBV6-1 to TRBJ2-7; 11 nucleotides match TRBD1. Per germline, CDR1 MNHNS and CDR2 SASEGT. This CDR3 is built from 15 residues. V shed 6 bases, J shed 3 bases, and the junction held 7 bases outside the gene matches. The CDR3 is CASRRTGTGGYEQYF. CDR3 DNA sequence: TGTGCCAGCAGACGCACCGGGACAGGGGGCTACGAGCAGTACTTC.

There are many counts of this clonotype. The chain uses TRBV20-1 and TRBJ1-3; weak D call: TRBD1 (6 bases). Germline V gene data show CDR1 as DFQATT and CDR2 as SNEGSKA (reference sequence). The CDR3 extends over 13 amino acids. V lost 4 bases and J lost 4, with 11 bases in between. The CDR3 bases are TGCAGTGCTATTCCGGGACAAGGAAACACCATATATTTT. It encodes CSAIPGQGNTIYF.

This clonotype was seen at least ten times. V usage is TRBV28 and J usage is TRBJ2-4; 8 bases match TRBD2. The V and J ends lost 5 bases and 0 bases, in that order; junction bases with no gene match: 9. Germline values: CDR1 MDHEN, CDR2 SYDVKM. This CDR3 contains 17 residues. CDR3 DNA: TGTGCCAGCAGTCCCTCCCGGGGGGGGTTAGCCAAAAACATTCAGTACTTC. Translation gives CASSPSRGGLAKNIQYF. Full variable domain (rest looked up from reference TRBV28 and TRBJ2-4): DVKVTQSSRYLVKRTGEKVFLECVQDMDHENMFWYRQDPGLGLRLIYFSYDVKMKEKGDIPEGYSVSREKKERFSLILESASTNQTSMYLCASSPSRGGLAKNIQYFGAGTRLSVL.

The chain combines TRBV7-3 with TRBJ2-3; D remains ambiguous. The V gene lost 6 bases and the J gene lost 5 bases, with 18 bases spanning the gap. The germline V gene encodes CDR1 SGHTA and CDR2 FQGTGA. The length of the CDR3 is 15 residues. The CDR3 sequence is CASSSDLVPGDTQYF. As DNA, the CDR3 is TGTGCCAGCAGTTCAGATCTCGTACCGGGAGATACGCAGTATTTT.

This clonotype turned up a few times. For the CDR3, the DNA is TGTGCCAGCAGCGGGGGGACCGGGACAGGGAAAACCACCGGGGAGCTGTTTTTT. It specifies CASSGGTGTGKTTGELFF. The V and J genes are TRBV9 and TRBJ2-2; 9 nucleotides align to TRBD1. CDR1 and CDR2 (germline): SGDLS, YYNGEE. CDR3 length equals 18 residues. Trimming took 3 bases from V and 4 from J; bases not matched to a gene: 13.

This clonotype was recorded many times. The chain couples TRBV28 to TRBJ2-1; TRBD1 or TRBD2 may be the D gene (6 bases each). The germline V and J ends were trimmed by 8 bases and 0 bases, with 17 bases remaining between them. Germline V CDR1 and CDR2: MDHEN, SYDVKM. The CDR3 has 16 amino acids. CDR3 loop: CASGFLGGGSYNEQFF. CDR3 bases: TGTGCCAGCGGGTTTCTAGGGGGAGGCTCCTACAATGAGCAGTTCTTC.

The chain is built from TRBV19 and TRBJ1-5; D perhaps matches TRBD1 (6 bases). This CDR3 is built from 14 residues. The V end lost 8 bases, the J end lost 1 base, and 12 bases lay between the germline ends. Germline V gene lookup returns CDR1 LNHDA and CDR2 SQIVND (reference sequence). The CDR3 bases are TGTGCCAGTCAAGGGGGGTCAAGCAATCAGCCCCAGCATTTT. Its translation is CASQGGSSNQPQHF.

The chain carries TRBV20-1 and TRBJ2-5, with 7 nucleotides matching TRBD1. The junction had 18 bases not matched to a gene; V was cut back by 6 bases and J by 5 bases. There are 16 residues in the CDR3. Germline CDR1 DFQATT, CDR2 SNEGSKA (reference sequence). This CDR3 reads CSARQGRSWGPETQYF. In nucleotides, the CDR3 is TGCAGTGCAAGACAGGGCCGCTCTTGGGGCCCCGAGACCCAGTACTTC.

This clonotype was seen repeatedly, ten times or more. This sequence joins TRBV12-3 or TRBV12-4 and TRBJ2-1; TRBD1 matches at 10 bases. V was clipped by 6 bases and J by 4 bases; unmatched bases: 6. The CDR3 contains 15 residues. The CDR3 sequence is CASRIGTGDYNEQFF. In DNA, the CDR3 is TGTGCCAGCAGAATAGGGACAGGGGATTACAATGAGCAGTTCTTC.